The 4 T cell receptor beta chains listed next were all sequenced from one sample in a study of shared clonotypes between healthy human individuals. The naive CD8 population came from CD45RO-negative cells selected for CCR7, without terminally differentiated effector memory CD45RA+ cells. The protocol was immunoSEQ multiplex PCR, while the TCRdb copy is restricted to in-frame clones and leaves out a portion. The sample includes around 2,000,000 clones, around 96% seen only once; the top ten take approximately 1%. Sequencing was done on a sample of naive CD8+ T cells sorted from blood. The receptors originated from a man younger than 35 in good health.

The chain is built from TRBV9 and TRBJ2-3; 12 bases match TRBD2. From germline, CDR1 is SGDLS and CDR2 YYNGEE. V shed 3 bases and J 6 bases; nucleotides not matched to a gene: 17. The CDR3 has 19 residues. The DNA for the CDR3 is TGTGCCAGCAGCGACCCTAGCGGGAGGGCCGAACTCCCTGTGGATACGCAGTATTTT. Translated, it gives CASSDPSGRAELPVDTQYF.

This chain joins TRBV28 and TRBJ2-1, with 7 bases lining up with TRBD1. The trim removed 6 bases at V and 4 bases at J, leaving 9 bases unmatched. The germline CDR1 and CDR2 sequences are MDHEN and SYDVKM. This CDR3 contains 15 residues. The CDR3 protein is CASSPQGLGYNEQFF. The CDR3 nucleotides are TGTGCCAGCAGCCCACAGGGGCTCGGATACAATGAGCAGTTCTTC.

V usage is TRBV9 and J usage is TRBJ1-1; tentative D call: TRBD1 (5 bases). Germline CDR1 and CDR2: SGDLS and YYNGEE. The CDR3 spans 17 residues. Trimming removed 3 bases from V and 1 base from J, with 19 bases in between. The CDR3 loop reads CASSALERMGPNTEAFF. The CDR3, as DNA: TGTGCCAGCAGCGCTCTAGAGAGGATGGGACCGAACACTGAAGCTTTCTTT.

V is TRBV5-1 and J is TRBJ2-3; TRBD1 agrees at 8 bases. CDR3 size: 17 residues. V lost 2 bases to trimming and J lost 0 bases; unmatched junction nucleotides: 8. CDR1 SGHRS and CDR2 YFSETQ come from the germline V gene. CDR3 sequence (DNA): TGCGCCAGCAGCTTACCGACAGGGGAGGTCAGCACAGATACGCAGTATTTT. This encodes CASSLPTGEVSTDTQYF.